The next 27 T cell receptor beta chains were all read from a single sample in a study of CD8 T cells in Susac syndrome. Reverse transcription of about 0.45 to 1 ug RNA was performed with random hexamers. TCRdb recomputed calls from the immunoSEQ multiplex PCR reads with MiXCR, one row per CDR3 protein. The profile shows 150,000 to 200,000 distinct CDR3 sequences, just under 95% of them singletons. Sequencing used CD4+ T cells from PBMCs. All receptors come from a human donor with Susac syndrome.

The V and J genes are TRBV29-1 and TRBJ2-1; the match to TRBD2 covers 13 bases. CDR1 is SQVTM and CDR2 is ANQGSEA in the germline V gene. The CDR3 is 14 residues long. Losses at the gene ends were 7 bases for V and 8 bases for J; bases not matched to a gene: 8. Written as DNA, the CDR3 is TGCAGCGCAACCGGACTAGCGGGAGTATATGAGCAGTTCTTC. Amino acid sequence: CSATGLAGVYEQFF.

The genes are TRBV6-2 or TRBV6-3 and TRBJ2-1; D ambiguous. Trimming stripped 6 bases from V and 5 bases from J, with 8 bases between. Looked up from germline, CDR1 is MNHEY and CDR2 is SVGEGT. This CDR3 comprises 12 residues. CDR3 DNA: TGTGCCAGCAGCGACCCCGACAATGAGCAGTTCTTC. This encodes CASSDPDNEQFF.

The chain links TRBV10-3 to TRBJ2-7; D assignment may be TRBD1 or TRBD2 (5 bases each). This CDR3 region has 14 residues. V was shortened by 2 bases and J by 7 bases, with 15 bases between the two germline ends. Germline values: CDR1 ENHRY, CDR2 SYGVKD. For the CDR3, the DNA is TGTGCCATCAGTGAGACGGGACCATCCCGGGAGCAGTACTTC. This encodes CAISETGPSREQYF.

This clonotype has a single count. The DNA for the CDR3 is TGCGCCAGCAGTGACCTAGCGGGGCTGTCCTACGAGCAGTACTTC. Protein: CASSDLAGLSYEQYF. The genes are TRBV10-1 and TRBJ2-7; TRBD2 matches at 9 bases. The CDR3 runs 15 residues. The ends lost 3 bases at V and 1 base at J; junction bases unmatched: 4. Looked up from germline, CDR1 is WNHNN and CDR2 is SYGVQD (reference sequence).

A single count supports this clonotype. The CDR3 nucleotides are TGTGCCAGCAGTGACTACCGGGACTCCCAAGAGACCCAGTACTTC. Encoded protein: CASSDYRDSQETQYF. V gene TRBV12-3 or TRBV12-4 combines with J gene TRBJ2-5, with D perhaps TRBD2 (6 bases). There are 15 residues in the CDR3. Between the trimmed V and J ends, which lost 5 bases and 1 base, there was a span of 14 bases.

The chain is built from TRBV12-3 or TRBV12-4 and TRBJ1-1; D is undetermined. The V end was cut by 2 bases, the J end by 0 bases, with 7 bases between. The CDR3 consists of 14 residues. The CDR3 DNA is TGTGCCAGCAGTTTAAACAGAATGAACACTGAAGCTTTCTTT. Protein: CASSLNRMNTEAFF.

This chain links TRBV28 with TRBJ2-7; TRBD1 matches at 7 bases. CDR3 length: 14 residues. Looked up from germline, CDR1 is MDHEN and CDR2 is SYDVKM. V lost 7 bases, J lost 5 bases, and 11 bases stayed unmatched. CDR3 DNA sequence: TGTGCCAGCACCCCCCGGGACAGCTTCCACGAGCAGTACTTC. Translation: CASTPRDSFHEQYF. Full variable domain (remainder filled in from reference TRBV28 and TRBJ2-7): DVKVTQSSRYLVKRTGEKVFLECVQDMDHENMFWYRQDPGLGLRLIYFSYDVKMKEKGDIPEGYSVSREKKERFSLILESASTNQTSMYLCASTPRDSFHEQYFGPGTRLTVT.

V usage is TRBV4-2 and J usage is TRBJ2-5; 14 positions agree with TRBD2. Trimming removed 4 bases from V and 1 base from J; junction bases left unmatched: 8. CDR1 is LGHNA, CDR2 YNFKEQ, per germline. CDR3 size: 18 residues. CDR3 DNA sequence: TGTGCCAGCAGCCCTACGGGACTAGCGGGAGCGACCCAAGAGACCCAGTACTTC. Translating it yields CASSPTGLAGATQETQYF.

V is TRBV20-1 and J is TRBJ1-2; possible D gene TRBD1, 5 bases. Trimming removed 5 bases from V and 7 bases from J, with 17 bases in between. CDR3 length: 13 residues. Germline CDR1 reads DFQATT; CDR2 reads SNEGSKA (reference sequence). This CDR3 reads CSAPAWDGAGYTF. The CDR3 DNA is TGCAGTGCTCCTGCCTGGGACGGTGCTGGCTACACCTTC.

The rearrangement uses TRBV15 and TRBJ2-1; maybe TRBD2 (5 bases). CDR1 and CDR2 (germline): LNHNV, YYDKDF (reference sequence). V was pared by 0 bases and J by 8 bases, with 11 bases between. The CDR3 is 14 amino acids. In nucleotides, the CDR3 is TGTGCCACCAGCAGAGACCCTTCGCGGGATGAGCAGTTCTTC. Its protein is CATSRDPSRDEQFF.

The chain employs TRBV18 and TRBJ2-1; either TRBD1 or TRBD2 may supply D (6 bases each). Trimming took 5 bases from V and 0 from J, leaving 11 bases between them. Germline V gene lookup returns CDR1 KGHSH and CDR2 LQKENI. The CDR3 runs to 15 residues. This CDR3 is CASSSRGDSYNEQFF. DNA for the CDR3: TGTGCCAGCTCATCGAGGGGGGACTCCTACAATGAGCAGTTCTTC.

The chain recombines TRBV7-9 with TRBJ1-1, with TRBD1 matching 7 bases. The CDR3 loop spans 13 amino acids. Looked up from germline, CDR1 is SEHNR and CDR2 is FQNEAQ (reference sequence). J gave up 5 bases and V 7 bases, and 7 bases lay outside the gene matches. The CDR3 loop is CASILTGSTEAFF. The CDR3 DNA reads as TGTGCCAGCATCTTGACAGGGAGTACTGAAGCTTTCTTT.

Only a few counts were recorded for this clonotype. The chain carries TRBV14 and TRBJ2-6; D not certain. The CDR3 is made up of 15 amino acids. Germline lookup yields CDR1 SGHDN and CDR2 FVKESK. V was clipped by 2 bases and J by 2 bases, with 7 bases between them. CDR3: CASSQRSAGANVLTF. DNA of the CDR3: TGTGCCAGCAGCCAACGGAGCGCTGGGGCCAACGTCCTGACTTTC.

V is TRBV20-1 and J is TRBJ2-7; perhaps D is TRBD1 or TRBD2 (6 bases each). The CDR3 runs 13 residues. In germline, CDR1 is DFQATT, CDR2 SNEGSKA (reference sequence). Here the CDR3 reads CSPGGGTTYEQYF. The CDR3 region has the DNA TGCAGCCCCGGGGGCGGCACCACCTACGAGCAGTACTTC.

J is TRBJ2-2 and V is TRBV3-1; TRBD2 matches 12 bases. Germline assignment: CDR1 LGHDT and CDR2 YNNKEL (reference sequence). V was clipped by 0 bases and J by 6 bases; unmatched bases: 14. This CDR3 is 20 amino acids long. The CDR3 spells CASSQDRPSGRAGRAGELFF. The CDR3 coding sequence is TGTGCCAGCAGCCAAGATAGGCCTAGCGGGAGGGCCGGAAGAGCCGGGGAGCTGTTTTTT.

V is TRBV28 and J is TRBJ2-3, with 8 bases fitting TRBD1. Germline V gene lookup returns CDR1 MDHEN and CDR2 SYDVKM. The CDR3 contains 15 residues. Trimming at V came to 3 bases and at J to 2 bases, leaving 4 bases not matched to a gene. The chain's CDR3 is CASSLTGVVTDTQYF. The DNA of the CDR3 is TGTGCCAGCAGTTTGACAGGGGTGGTCACAGATACGCAGTATTTT.

This chain uses TRBV28 with TRBJ1-5, with a possible D match to TRBD1 (5 bases). The CDR3 runs to 15 residues. Germline-derived CDR1 and CDR2 are MDHEN and SYDVKM. Trimming shortened V by 7 bases and J by 6 bases, and 19 bases separated the two germline ends. CDR3 in amino acids: CASTLEVGVVQPQHF. The CDR3 region has the DNA TGTGCCAGCACCCTAGAGGTAGGGGTGGTTCAGCCCCAGCATTTT.

This chain connects TRBV11-1 to TRBJ1-1, with D possibly matching TRBD1 (5 bases). Germline CDR1 SGHAT, CDR2 FQDESV (reference sequence). CDR3 length: 15 residues. Trimming cost V 3 bases and J 2 bases, with 13 bases left between them. CDR3 DNA: TGTGCCAGCAGCTTGCGGTTCAGGGATAACACTGAAGCTTTCTTT. The encoded protein is CASSLRFRDNTEAFF.

The V gene is TRBV18, the J gene TRBJ2-2; the D is unclear. Germline CDR1 is KGHSH and CDR2 is LQKENI. This CDR3 comprises 16 residues. V was shortened by 0 bases and J by 2 bases, with 10 bases between the two germline ends. CDR3 DNA: TGTGCCAGCTCACCACCGTCGGGCCTCAACACCGGGGAGCTGTTTTTT. It is translated as CASSPPSGLNTGELFF. Complete variable domain (other parts from reference TRBV18 and TRBJ2-2): NAGVMQNPRHLVRRRGQEARLRCSPMKGHSHVYWYRQLPEEGLKFMVYLQKENIIDESGMPKERFSAEFPKEGPSILRIQQVVRGDSAAYFCASSPPSGLNTGELFFGEGSRLTVL.

V is TRBV2 and J is TRBJ2-5, with D maybe TRBD1 (5 bases). Between the trimmed V and J ends, which lost 1 base and 2 bases, there was a span of 11 bases. This CDR3 comprises 15 residues. From germline, CDR1 is SNHLY and CDR2 FYNNEI. The CDR3 DNA is TGTGCCAGCAGTGAAGAACAGCAGGGACAAGAGACCCAGTACTTC. Encoded protein: CASSEEQQGQETQYF.

The rearrangement links TRBV20-1 to TRBJ1-6; D is unresolved. The CDR3 sequence is 12 residues long. The germline CDR1 and CDR2 sequences are DFQATT and SNEGSKA (reference sequence). Trimming pared 6 bases from V and 8 bases from J, leaving 11 bases between. The DNA for the CDR3 is TGCAGTGCCGGACGGGGAGATTCACCCCTCCACTTT. Translation: CSAGRGDSPLHF.

The chain is built from TRBV2 and TRBJ1-5, with D possibly matching TRBD1 (5 bases). V dropped 6 bases and J dropped 4 bases, with 13 bases sitting between them. Germline-derived CDR1 and CDR2 are SNHLY and FYNNEI. This CDR3 is 14 amino acids long. Written as DNA, the CDR3 is TGTGCCAGCAGCGGGGACGGAAAAAATCAGCCCCAGCATTTT. Protein sequence: CASSGDGKNQPQHF.

The chain is built from TRBV3-1 and TRBJ2-5; 8 positions agree with TRBD2. V lost 3 bases to trimming and J lost 4 bases; unmatched junction nucleotides: 7. Per germline, CDR1 LGHDT and CDR2 YNNKEL (reference sequence). This CDR3 is 15 amino acids long. The CDR3 DNA sequence: TGTGCCAGCAGCCATCGTAGCGGGATTGGAGAGACCCAGTACTTC. Translated, it gives CASSHRSGIGETQYF.

The chain has TRBV12-3 or TRBV12-4 and TRBJ2-1; perhaps TRBD2 as D (5 bases). The CDR3 runs to 14 residues. Trimming cost V 4 bases and J 8 bases, with 15 bases left between them. The CDR3 sequence: CASSSLGSGDEQFF. In nucleotides, the CDR3 is TGTGCCAGCAGTTCTTTGGGTTCCGGGGATGAGCAGTTCTTC.

The V and J genes are TRBV28 and TRBJ2-7, with TRBD2 matching 12 bases. After removal of 6 bases from V and 1 base from J, the junction contained 4 bases not matched to a gene. Germline CDR1 is MDHEN and CDR2 is SYDVKM. This CDR3 contains 15 residues. The CDR3 DNA sequence: TGTGCCAGCAGCGGACTAGCGGGATTTTCCTACGAGCAGTACTTC. It encodes CASSGLAGFSYEQYF.

J is TRBJ1-2 and V is TRBV12-3 or TRBV12-4; D is uncertain. The CDR3 is 12 amino acids. V lost 5 bases, J lost 7 bases, and 11 bases lay in between. Written as DNA, the CDR3 is TGTGCCAGCAGTCCCCTCCGTGGTGGCTACACCTTC. Protein product: CASSPLRGGYTF.

The genes are TRBV20-1 and TRBJ2-3; 7 nucleotides line up with TRBD2. Germline V gene data show CDR1 as DFQATT and CDR2 as SNEGSKA (reference sequence). The CDR3 runs 15 residues. J lost 3 bases, V lost 0 bases, and 6 bases had no gene match. The CDR3 DNA follows: TGCAGTGCTAGAGAGATCGGGAGGAGGACAGATACGCAGTATTTT. As protein: CSAREIGRRTDTQYF.